Sequencing of this T cell receptor beta chain was carried out in a study of T cell changes during pregnancy in multiple sclerosis. The V and J ends lost 0 bases and 4 bases respectively, with 13 bases between them. Germline V gives CDR1 SGDLS, CDR2 YYNGEE. CDR3 length: 15 amino acids. The repertoire was sequenced with immunoSEQ multiplex PCR; TCRdb's copy has only in-frame clones and lacks some. The top ten hold about 1.7% of the sample, which has 100,000 or so clones, 90% to 95% seen once. This clone was counted once. The starting material was peripheral blood, obtained after pregnancy. The receptor was derived from a female donor in good health, enrolled as a control in a pregnancy study. The chain has TRBV9 and TRBJ1-2, with D possibly TRBD1 on 5 matching bases. CDR3 DNA: TGTGCCAGCAGCGTAGTAGGGGATTCTAGCTATGGCTACACCTTC. Its protein product is CASSVVGDSSYGYTF.